These 10 T cell receptor beta chains came from one sample sequenced in a study of blood T cell repertoires in COVID-19. The data were produced by immunoSEQ multiplex PCR, yet TCRdb's version contains in-frame clones alone and is incomplete. The profile shows approximately 400,000 clones, approximately 90% of them singletons. Sequences were obtained from PBMCs or T cells enriched from blood (not recorded which). These receptors all come from a woman in her forties who had been exposed to COVID-19.

Here the CDR3 reads CASSLAAGWNTEAFF. The DNA for the CDR3 is TGTGCCAGCAGCTTGGCCGCGGGTTGGAACACTGAAGCTTTCTTT. The V gene is TRBV11-1, the J gene TRBJ1-1; unclear D gene. Trimming removed 3 bases from V and 1 base from J, with 12 bases in between. The CDR3 sequence is 15 residues long. CDR1 and CDR2 from the germline V gene are SGHAT and FQDESV (reference sequence).

The chain combines TRBV24-1 with TRBJ1-3, with TRBD1 as a possible D gene (6 bases). CDR1 is KGHDR and CDR2 is SFDVKD in the germline V gene. CDR3 size: 16 residues. V was cut by 3 bases and J by 3 bases, with 14 bases left in between. The CDR3 region is CATSDVRQGSGNTIYF. For the CDR3, the DNA is TGTGCCACCAGTGATGTCCGGCAGGGGAGTGGAAACACCATATATTTT.

Concerning this clone itself: Other DNA sequences in this sample translate to the same CDR3. The chain couples TRBV9 to TRBJ2-6; D not resolved. Trimming stripped 0 bases from V and 1 base from J, with 5 bases between. CDR1 is SGDLS, CDR2 YYNGEE, per germline. The CDR3 has 15 amino acids. The CDR3: CASSVVSSGANVLTF. CDR3 DNA: TGTGCCAGCAGCGTAGTTAGTTCTGGGGCCAACGTCCTGACTTTC.

The chain has TRBV5-1 and TRBJ1-4, with 9 nucleotides matching TRBD1. CDR1 and CDR2 (germline): SGHRS, YFSETQ. Trimming took 3 bases from V and 8 from J; bases not matched to a gene: 11. The CDR3 covers 16 residues. CDR3 residues: CASSSRKGQGYEKLFF. CDR3 nucleotide sequence: TGCGCCAGCAGCTCCCGGAAGGGACAGGGATACGAAAAACTGTTTTTT. The full variable domain, its missing parts supplied by reference TRBV5-1 and TRBJ1-4, is KAGVTQTPRYLIKTRGQQVTLSCSPISGHRSVSWYQQTPGQGLQFLFEYFSETQRNKGNFPGRFSGRQFSNSRSEMNVSTLELGDSALYLCASSSRKGQGYEKLFFGSGTQLSVL.

The rearrangement joins TRBV19 to TRBJ2-3, with a tentative D call TRBD1 (5 bases). Germline lookup yields CDR1 LNHDA and CDR2 SQIVND (reference sequence). With 6 bases removed from V and 6 bases from J, the gap between germline ends came to 16 bases. This CDR3 is built from 14 residues. CDR3 amino acids: CASSLTLGVDTQYF. Written as DNA, the CDR3 is TGTGCCAGTAGCCTAACCCTAGGGGTGGATACGCAGTATTTT.

The V call is TRBV5-1, the J call TRBJ1-6; the match to TRBD1 covers 7 bases. With 1 base clipped from V and 6 bases from J, the junction kept 4 bases outside the gene matches. Germline V lookup: CDR1 SGHRS, CDR2 YFSETQ. The CDR3 runs 15 residues. The chain's CDR3 is CASSLWQGGNSPLHF. The CDR3 DNA reads as TGCGCCAGCAGCTTGTGGCAGGGGGGTAATTCACCCCTCCACTTT.

This chain links TRBV25-1 with TRBJ2-7, with TRBD1 identical over 7 bases. CDR1 is MGHDK and CDR2 is SYGVNS in the germline V gene. CDR3 length: 16 residues. The ends lost 3 bases at V and 0 bases at J; junction bases unmatched: 8. CDR3: CASSDLETGYSYEQYF. In nucleotides, the CDR3 is TGTGCCAGCAGTGATCTCGAGACAGGGTACTCCTACGAGCAGTACTTC.

The CDR3 sequence is CASSLRGVRAFF. The CDR3 DNA is TGTGCCAGCAGCTTGAGGGGTGTGAGAGCTTTCTTT. The J gene is TRBJ1-1, the V gene TRBV5-8; D perhaps matches TRBD1 (5 bases). Germline CDR1 is SGHTS and CDR2 is YDEGEE. The CDR3 has 12 amino acids. Trimming took 1 base from V and 10 from J, leaving 11 bases between them. Full variable domain (missing parts from reference TRBV5-8 and TRBJ1-1): EAGVTQSPTHLIKTRGQQATLRCSPISGHTSVYWYQQALGLGLQFLLWYDEGEERNRGNFPPRFSGRQFPNYSSELNVNALELEDSALYLCASSLRGVRAFFGQGTRLTVV.

This chain links TRBV27 with TRBJ2-5; 7 bases are shared with TRBD2. This CDR3 is built from 13 residues. V was clipped by 6 bases and J by 5 bases; unmatched bases: 6. From germline, CDR1 is MNHEY and CDR2 SMNVEV (reference sequence). DNA of the CDR3: TGTGCCAGCAGGCGCGGGAGTGGGGAGACCCAGTACTTC. It yields the protein CASRRGSGETQYF.

This chain joins TRBV24-1 and TRBJ2-7, with no clear D. Per germline, CDR1 KGHDR and CDR2 SFDVKD. The CDR3 totals 14 residues. Trimming took 3 bases from V and 0 from J, leaving 8 bases between them. The CDR3 protein is CATSDPRSSYEQYF. The CDR3 DNA sequence: TGTGCCACCAGTGATCCCAGAAGCTCCTACGAGCAGTACTTC.